This T cell receptor beta chain appears in the sequencing data of a study of neoadjuvant nivolumab and ipilimumab in lung cancer. Study summary: The combination arm added day-1 ipilimumab 1 mg/kg to nivolumab 3 mg/kg on days 1, 15, 29.

Study-wide findings and caveats: Blood richness before therapy tracked richness in tumors resected after neoadjuvant therapy.

Some clones are missing from TCRdb's copy, which holds only in-frame ones; the method was immunoSEQ multiplex PCR. The table records 30,000 or so clones, 80% to 95% of them present only once. V gave up 0 bases and J gave up 3 bases, with 9 bases separating them. This CDR3 is built from 14 residues. Looked up from germline, CDR1 is SGHRS and CDR2 is YFSETQ. As regards this clone: Antigen unknown.

V is TRBV5-1 and J is TRBJ2-5; tentatively, D is TRBD1 (6 bases). The sequencing used peripheral blood, collected after neoadjuvant nivolumab, alone or with ipilimumab, at or shortly before surgery. The sequence was obtained from an adult with non-small cell lung cancer. The CDR3, as DNA: TGCGCCAGCAGCTTGGATGGGGGCAAAGAGACCCAGTACTTC. It codes for CASSLDGGKETQYF.